This TCR beta chain is drawn from a study of shared clonotypes between healthy human individuals. Clones were sequenced by immunoSEQ multiplex PCR, and TCRdb holds only the in-frame ones, with some missing. The sample has roughly 570,000 clones; more than 95% are singletons. It was CD45RO-negative cells, positively selected for CCR7, that made up naive CD8 cells, with terminally differentiated effector memory CD45RA+ cells excluded. Trimming removed 8 bases from V and 0 bases from J, with 7 bases in between. Germline V gene sequence: CDR1 MDHEN, CDR2 SYDVKM. The length of the CDR3 is 12 residues. J is TRBJ1-1 and V is TRBV28, with D maybe TRBD1 (6 bases). The sequencing input was naive CD8+ T cells sorted from blood. The clonotype originates from a man aged 25 to 45 in good health. This chain's CDR3 is CASRDMNTEAFF. The CDR3 DNA follows: TGTGCCAGCCGGGACATGAACACTGAAGCTTTCTTT.